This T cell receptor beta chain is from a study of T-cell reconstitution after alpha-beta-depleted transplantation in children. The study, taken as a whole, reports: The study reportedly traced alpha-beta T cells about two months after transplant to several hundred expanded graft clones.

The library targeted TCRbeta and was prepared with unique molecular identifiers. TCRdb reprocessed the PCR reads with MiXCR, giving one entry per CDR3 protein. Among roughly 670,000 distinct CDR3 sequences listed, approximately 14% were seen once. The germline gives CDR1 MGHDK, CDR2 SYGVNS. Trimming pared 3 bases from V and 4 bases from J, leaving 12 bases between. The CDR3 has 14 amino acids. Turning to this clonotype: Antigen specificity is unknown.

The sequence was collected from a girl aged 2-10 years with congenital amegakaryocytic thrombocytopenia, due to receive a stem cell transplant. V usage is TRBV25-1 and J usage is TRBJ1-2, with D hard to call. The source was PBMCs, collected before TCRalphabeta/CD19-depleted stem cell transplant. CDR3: CASSDPTSGYGYTF. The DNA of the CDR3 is TGTGCCAGCAGTGACCCGACATCGGGCTATGGCTACACCTTC.